Listed below are T cell receptor beta chains from one sample, sequenced in a study of beta chain features in type 1 diabetes. The method was immunoSEQ multiplex PCR; TCRdb's version includes in-frame clones alone and lacks a portion of them. The table shows around 500,000 clones, with about 32% occurring only once. The sample comprised naive CD4+ T cells from blood. The receptor source for this set is a man aged 18 to 30 in good health. The CDR3 runs from the conserved cysteine through the conserved F or W. D genes are given only for firm matches. Clone size is shown for a subset of rows, as once, few, many or a class of expanded clone.

d_call: -
v_call: TRBV2
clone_size: few
j_call: TRBJ2-1
cdr3_aa: CASIALYPGGEQFF
cdr3_nt: TGTGCCAGCATTGCGCTATACCCGGGCGGTGAGCAGTTCTTC

d_call: -
v_call: TRBV30
clone_size: -
j_call: TRBJ2-7
cdr3_aa: CAWGRNSYEQYF
cdr3_nt: TGTGCCTGGGGTCGGAACTCCTACGAGCAGTACTTC

d_call: -
v_call: TRBV28
clone_size: few
j_call: TRBJ2-7
cdr3_aa: CASSLGQGQYF
cdr3_nt: TGTGCCAGCAGTTTAGGGCAGGGGCAGTACTTC

d_call: -
v_call: TRBV29-1
clone_size: few
j_call: TRBJ1-2
cdr3_aa: CSVDSGGEWGYTF
cdr3_nt: TGCAGCGTTGATTCTGGAGGGGAGTGGGGCTACACCTTC

d_call: TRBD1
v_call: TRBV30
clone_size: few
j_call: TRBJ1-5
cdr3_aa: CALSVQGDQPQHF
cdr3_nt: TGTGCCTTGAGTGTACAGGGGGATCAGCCCCAGCATTTT

d_call: -
v_call: TRBV6-5
clone_size: few
j_call: TRBJ1-2
cdr3_aa: CASSYFRNYGYTF
cdr3_nt: TGTGCCAGCAGTTACTTCCGGAACTATGGCTACACCTTC

d_call: -
v_call: TRBV30
clone_size: -
j_call: TRBJ1-4
cdr3_aa: CAWSHLGELFF
cdr3_nt: TGTGCCTGGAGCCACCTAGGGGAACTGTTTTTT

d_call: TRBD1
v_call: TRBV12-5
clone_size: -
j_call: TRBJ2-1
cdr3_aa: CASVGTDSYNEQFF
cdr3_nt: TGTGCTAGTGTAGGGACAGACTCCTACAATGAGCAGTTCTTC

d_call: -
v_call: TRBV29-1
clone_size: few
j_call: TRBJ1-2
cdr3_aa: CSVEVAGRGGGYTF
cdr3_nt: TGCAGCGTTGAAGTGGCCGGCAGGGGTGGCGGCTACACCTTC

d_call: -
v_call: TRBV19
clone_size: few
j_call: TRBJ2-1
cdr3_aa: CASSTSVAELNEQFF
cdr3_nt: TGTGCCAGTAGCACCTCGGTAGCGGAGCTCAATGAGCAGTTCTTC

d_call: -
v_call: TRBV7-9
clone_size: -
j_call: TRBJ2-3
cdr3_aa: CASSLAVSGTPTSTDTQYF
cdr3_nt: TGTGCCAGCAGCTTAGCGGTCTCAGGGACCCCTACTAGCACAGATACGCAGTATTTT

d_call: TRBD2
v_call: TRBV9
clone_size: few
j_call: TRBJ2-5
cdr3_aa: CASSPGTSGETQYF
cdr3_nt: TGTGCCAGCAGCCCGGGGACTAGCGGAGAGACCCAGTACTTC

d_call: TRBD1
v_call: TRBV9
clone_size: -
j_call: TRBJ2-7
cdr3_aa: CASSVDPGTGRNEQYF
cdr3_nt: TGTGCCAGCAGCGTAGACCCCGGGACAGGGAGGAACGAGCAGTACTTC

d_call: -
v_call: TRBV27
clone_size: -
j_call: TRBJ2-5
cdr3_aa: CASSPRGQETQYF
cdr3_nt: TGTGCCAGCAGTCCCCGTGGCCAAGAGACCCAGTACTTC

d_call: -
v_call: TRBV5-1
clone_size: -
j_call: TRBJ2-7
cdr3_aa: CASSLIGVAYEQYF
cdr3_nt: TGCGCCAGCAGCTTGATCGGGGTTGCCTACGAGCAGTACTTC

d_call: TRBD1
v_call: TRBV5-1
clone_size: few
j_call: TRBJ1-2
cdr3_aa: CASSFGQARDYGYTF
cdr3_nt: TGCGCCAGCAGCTTCGGACAGGCCAGAGACTATGGCTACACCTTC

d_call: -
v_call: TRBV7-2
clone_size: -
j_call: TRBJ2-5
cdr3_aa: CASSSRGRLETQYF
cdr3_nt: TGTGCCAGCAGCTCTAGAGGGCGGTTGGAGACCCAGTACTTC

d_call: -
v_call: TRBV29-1
clone_size: -
j_call: TRBJ2-7
cdr3_aa: CSVALRLSYEQYF
cdr3_nt: TGCAGCGTTGCTCTCCGGCTCTCCTACGAGCAGTACTTC

d_call: TRBD1
v_call: TRBV9
clone_size: few
j_call: TRBJ1-2
cdr3_aa: CASSVVPGGANYGYTF
cdr3_nt: TGTGCCAGCAGCGTAGTCCCAGGGGGTGCTAACTATGGCTACACCTTC

d_call: TRBD2
v_call: TRBV28
clone_size: -
j_call: TRBJ2-3
cdr3_aa: CATGSGGRDTDTQYF
cdr3_nt: TGTGCCACAGGATCAGGCGGGAGGGACACAGATACGCAGTATTTT

d_call: -
v_call: TRBV30
clone_size: -
j_call: TRBJ2-3
cdr3_aa: CAWSGGGGDTQYF
cdr3_nt: TGTGCCTGGAGCGGCGGTGGTGGAGATACGCAGTATTTT

d_call: -
v_call: TRBV5-1
clone_size: -
j_call: TRBJ1-2
cdr3_aa: CASSSLGLSDYGYTF
cdr3_nt: TGCGCCAGCTCGAGCCTAGGACTTTCAGACTATGGCTACACCTTC

d_call: TRBD1
v_call: TRBV30
clone_size: -
j_call: TRBJ1-2
cdr3_aa: CAWSLRDRGIGYTF
cdr3_nt: TGTGCCTGGAGTCTCCGGGACAGGGGGATCGGCTACACCTTC

d_call: TRBD1
v_call: TRBV7-9
clone_size: once
j_call: TRBJ1-1
cdr3_aa: CASSLAQGAPSEAFF
cdr3_nt: TGTGCCAGCAGCTTAGCGCAGGGGGCGCCCTCTGAAGCTTTCTTT

d_call: TRBD2
v_call: TRBV30
clone_size: -
j_call: TRBJ2-1
cdr3_aa: CAWRGLAGAHEQFF
cdr3_nt: TGTGCCTGGAGGGGCCTAGCGGGAGCACATGAGCAGTTCTTC